The source of this T cell receptor (beta chain) is a study of neurological immune-mediated disorders. Findings of the study overall: Expanded clones shared no CDR3 amino acid sequences across subjects, suggesting private repertoires in all groups.

With 10-nucleotide random UMIs included, cDNA was synthesized by 5'RACE. One entry per CDR3 protein, called by TCRdb with MiXCR from the 5' RACE reads. The repertoire includes about 59,000 distinct CDR3 sequences, under 30% of them detected once, and 3.5% to 5.5% sits in the top ten. The germline V gene has CDR1 DFQATT and CDR2 SNEGSKA (reference sequence). The CDR3 loop spans 15 amino acids. This clonotype was picked up many times. The antigen is undetermined. An end of the junction differs from the germline gene, which may be a read error. Time point described: technical triplicate 2. Unsorted libraries came from 2 million PBMCs stored at -80 °C.

This receptor was identified in a man in his 60s with HTLV-1-associated myelopathy (HAM/TSP). The sequenced material came from PBMCs. The rearrangement links TRBV20-1 to TRBJ1-1, with D uncertain. The CDR3 spells CSALASRTASTKAFF. CDR3 sequence (DNA): TGCAGTGCATTGGCATCGCGAACCGCGAGCACTAAAGCTTTCTTT.